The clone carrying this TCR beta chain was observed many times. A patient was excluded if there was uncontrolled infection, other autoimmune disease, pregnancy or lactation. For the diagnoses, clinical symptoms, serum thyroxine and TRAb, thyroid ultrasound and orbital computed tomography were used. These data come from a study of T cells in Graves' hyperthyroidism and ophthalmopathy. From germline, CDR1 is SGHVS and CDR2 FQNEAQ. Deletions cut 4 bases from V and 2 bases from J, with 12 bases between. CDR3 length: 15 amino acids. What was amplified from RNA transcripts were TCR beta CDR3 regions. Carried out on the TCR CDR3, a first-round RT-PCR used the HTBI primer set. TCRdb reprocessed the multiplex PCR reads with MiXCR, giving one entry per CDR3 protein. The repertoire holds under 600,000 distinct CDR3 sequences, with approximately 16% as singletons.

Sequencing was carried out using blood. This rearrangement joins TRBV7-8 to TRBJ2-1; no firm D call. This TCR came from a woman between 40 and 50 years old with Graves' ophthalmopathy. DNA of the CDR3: TGTGCCAGCAGCTCCCCTTACGACGCCTACAATGAGCAGTTCTTC. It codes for CASSSPYDAYNEQFF. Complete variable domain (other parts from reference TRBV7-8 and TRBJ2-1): GAGVSQSPRYKVAKRGQDVALRCDPISGHVSLFWYQQALGQGPEFLTYFQNEAQLDKSGLPSDRFFAERPEGSVSTLKIQRTQQEDSAVYLCASSSPYDAYNEQFFGPGTRLTVL.